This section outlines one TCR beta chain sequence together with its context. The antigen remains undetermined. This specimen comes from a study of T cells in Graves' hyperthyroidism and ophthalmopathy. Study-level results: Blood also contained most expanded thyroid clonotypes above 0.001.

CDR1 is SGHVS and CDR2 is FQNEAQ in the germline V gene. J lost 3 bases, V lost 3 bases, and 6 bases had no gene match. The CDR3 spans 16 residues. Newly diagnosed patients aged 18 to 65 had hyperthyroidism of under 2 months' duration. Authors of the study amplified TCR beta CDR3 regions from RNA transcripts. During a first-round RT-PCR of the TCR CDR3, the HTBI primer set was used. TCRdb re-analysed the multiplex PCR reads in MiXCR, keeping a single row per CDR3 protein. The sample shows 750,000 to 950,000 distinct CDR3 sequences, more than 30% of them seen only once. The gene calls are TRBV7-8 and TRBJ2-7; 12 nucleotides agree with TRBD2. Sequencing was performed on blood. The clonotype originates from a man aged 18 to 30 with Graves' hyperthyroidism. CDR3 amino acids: CASSLRLAGEGYEQYF. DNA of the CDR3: TGTGCCAGCAGCTTGAGACTAGCGGGAGAGGGCTACGAGCAGTACTTC.